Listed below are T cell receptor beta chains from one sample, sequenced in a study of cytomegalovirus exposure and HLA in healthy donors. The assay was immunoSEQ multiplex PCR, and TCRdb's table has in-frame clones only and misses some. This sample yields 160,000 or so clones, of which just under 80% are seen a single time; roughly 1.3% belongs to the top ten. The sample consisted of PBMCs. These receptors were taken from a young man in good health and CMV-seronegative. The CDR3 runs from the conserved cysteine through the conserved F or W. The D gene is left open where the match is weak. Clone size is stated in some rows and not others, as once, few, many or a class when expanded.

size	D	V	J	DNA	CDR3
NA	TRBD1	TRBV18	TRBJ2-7	TGTGCCAGCTCACCGTTCACCGGGACAGGGGCGGCCGAGCAGTACTTC	CASSPFTGTGAAEQYF
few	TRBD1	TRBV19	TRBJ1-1	TGTGCCAGTATCCCACAGGGGGGAAGCACTGAAGCTTTCTTT	CASIPQGGSTEAFF
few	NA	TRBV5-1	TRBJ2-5	TGCGCCAGCAGCTTACAGGGAGGGGAGACCCAGTACTTC	CASSLQGGETQYF
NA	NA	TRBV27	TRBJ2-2	TGTGCCAGCAGATCTTGGGACTTAAACACCGGGGAGCTGTTTTTT	CASRSWDLNTGELFF
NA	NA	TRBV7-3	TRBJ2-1	TGTGCCAGCTCGAGGCAGGGGGGCTTAGAGAATGAGCAGTTCTTC	CASSRQGGLENEQFF
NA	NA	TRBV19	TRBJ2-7	TGTGCCAGTAGTATGAAGGCGGGTACAGGGTACGCCGAGCAGTACTTC	CASSMKAGTGYAEQYF
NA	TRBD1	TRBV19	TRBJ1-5	TGTGCCAGTAGCGGCCTGGGACAGGGCTTCACAAACAATCAGCCCCAGCATTTT	CASSGLGQGFTNNQPQHF
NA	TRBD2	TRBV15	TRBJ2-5	TGTGCCACCTCTCCGGGACTAGCGGGAGGTGGGGAGACCCAGTACTTC	CATSPGLAGGGETQYF
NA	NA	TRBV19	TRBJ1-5	TGTGCCAGTAGTATACGGGCCCGACAGTTCAATCAGCCCCAGCATTTT	CASSIRARQFNQPQHF
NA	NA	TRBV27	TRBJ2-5	TGTGCCGGCCCCGAAGAGCCCTGCGGCGTAGAGACCCAGTACTTC	CAGPEEPCGVETQYF
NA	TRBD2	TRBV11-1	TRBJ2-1	TGTGCCAGCAGCCAAGGACTAGCGGACTACAATGAGCAGTTCTTC	CASSQGLADYNEQFF
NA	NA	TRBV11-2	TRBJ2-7	TGTGCCAGCAGCCCTAACAATGGACAGACCTACGAGCAGTACTTC	CASSPNNGQTYEQYF
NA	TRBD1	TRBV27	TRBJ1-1	TGTGCCAGCAGCAAAGACAGGGGGCGCGACACTGAAGCTTTCTTT	CASSKDRGRDTEAFF
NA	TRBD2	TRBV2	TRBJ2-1	TGTGCCAGCAGTGATACTAGCGGGCCGGGTCGGGAGTTCTTC	CASSDTSGPGREFF
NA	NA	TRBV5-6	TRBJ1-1	TGTGCCAGCAGCTTGGTAGGGGCTCCAAACACTGAAGCTTTCTTT	CASSLVGAPNTEAFF
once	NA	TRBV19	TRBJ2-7	TGTGCCAGTAGTCAGGGCGTCTCCTACGAGCAGTACTTC	CASSQGVSYEQYF
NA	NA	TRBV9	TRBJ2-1	TGTGCCAGCAGCCTCGGCAGGAATGAGCAGTTCTTC	CASSLGRNEQFF
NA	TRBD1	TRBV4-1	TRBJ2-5	TGCGCCAGCAGCCAACAGTTTCCGGGACAGGGGCAAGAGACCCAGTACTTC	CASSQQFPGQGQETQYF
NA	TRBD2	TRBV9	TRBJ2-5	TGTGCCAGCAGCGCCGGTAGAGCGGGGGGGGTCAAAGAGACCCAGTACTTC	CASSAGRAGGVKETQYF
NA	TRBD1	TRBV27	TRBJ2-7	TGTGCCAGCAGTTTAGTTCGGGGGACAGGTACCTACGAGCAGTACTTC	CASSLVRGTGTYEQYF
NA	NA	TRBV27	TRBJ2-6	TGTGCCAGCAGTACAGATTCTGGGGCCAACGTCCTGACTTTC	CASSTDSGANVLTF
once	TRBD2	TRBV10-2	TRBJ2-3	TGCGCCAGCAGTGGTCAAGGGACTAGCATCGGAGATACGCAGTATTTT	CASSGQGTSIGDTQYF
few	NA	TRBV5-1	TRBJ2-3	TGCGCCAGCAGCTTGGACTCGGGTAGAGTTACGCAGTATTTT	CASSLDSGRVTQYF
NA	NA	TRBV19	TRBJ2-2	TGTGCCAGTACTCCCCTACTTGGTTCCTCGGGGTTGGGCGGGGAGCTGTTTTTT	CASTPLLGSSGLGGELFF
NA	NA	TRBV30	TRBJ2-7	TGTGCCTGGAGTGTACAGGCCGCCGGGTTTTACGAGCAGTACTTC	CAWSVQAAGFYEQYF
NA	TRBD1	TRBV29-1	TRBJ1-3	TGCAGCGCTTCTCTGACAGGGGTCGGAAACACCATATATTTT	CSASLTGVGNTIYF
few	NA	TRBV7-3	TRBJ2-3	TGTGCCAGCAGCTTGGGGTCAGGGGTCCGAGGAGATACGCAGTATTTT	CASSLGSGVRGDTQYF
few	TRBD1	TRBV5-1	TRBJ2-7	TGCGCCAGCAGCTGGGACAGGGGAACCTACGAGCAGTACTTC	CASSWDRGTYEQYF
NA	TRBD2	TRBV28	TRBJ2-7	TGTGCCAGCACTTCCGTCTCAGCGGGATCTGGTCTGTACTTC	CASTSVSAGSGLYF
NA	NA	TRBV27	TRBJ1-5	TGTGCCAGCAGTCCGAATCGGGGGGCGGACAATCAGCCCCAGCATTTT	CASSPNRGADNQPQHF
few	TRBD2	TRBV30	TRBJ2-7	TGTGCCTGGGGCCCCGGGCGGGGGATCCCCTACGAGCAGTACTTC	CAWGPGRGIPYEQYF
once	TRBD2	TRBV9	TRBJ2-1	TGTGCCAGCAGCGTAGACGGACTAGCGGGGGGGACCAGCTCCTACAATGAGCAGTTCTTC	CASSVDGLAGGTSSYNEQFF
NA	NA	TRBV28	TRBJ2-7	TGTGCCAGCAGTACAGGGACATCCACCTACGAGCAGTACTTC	CASSTGTSTYEQYF
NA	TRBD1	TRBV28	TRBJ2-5	TGTGCCAGCAGCAACTACTGGGACAGGGGTTCGGAGACCCAGTACTTC	CASSNYWDRGSETQYF
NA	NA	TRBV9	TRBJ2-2	TGTGCCAGCAGCGTAGGCGGTACCGGGGAGCTGTTTTTT	CASSVGGTGELFF
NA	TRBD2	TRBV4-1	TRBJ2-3	TGCGCCAGCAGCCAAGATAGTGGCCGGCCTAGCGGGAGAAAAGATACGCAGTATTTT	CASSQDSGRPSGRKDTQYF
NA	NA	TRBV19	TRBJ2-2	TGTGCCAGTAGGCCTGGGAGGCTTAAACCTAAGAACACCGGGGAGCTGTTTTTT	CASRPGRLKPKNTGELFF
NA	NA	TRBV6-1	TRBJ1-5	TGTGCCAGCAGTCGGGACATTTATAGCAATCAGCCCCAGCATTTT	CASSRDIYSNQPQHF
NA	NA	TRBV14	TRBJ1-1	TGTGCCAGCAGTAGAGGGACTGAAGCTTTCTTT	CASSRGTEAFF
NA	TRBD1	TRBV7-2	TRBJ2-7	TGTGCCAGCAGCCGATCCGGGACAGAACCCTACGAGCAGTACTTC	CASSRSGTEPYEQYF
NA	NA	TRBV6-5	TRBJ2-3	TGTGCCAGCAGCTGGAGCGGCACGATAACAGATACGCAGTATTTT	CASSWSGTITDTQYF
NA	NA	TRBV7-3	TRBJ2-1	TGTGCCAGCAGCTCCTTGGAGCGACCGTTCAATGAGCAGTTCTTC	CASSSLERPFNEQFF
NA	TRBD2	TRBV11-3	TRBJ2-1	TGTGCCAGCAGCACTAGCGGGAGGAAATCTGAGCAGTTCTTC	CASSTSGRKSEQFF
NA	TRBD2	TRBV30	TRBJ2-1	TGTGCCTGGGGCCAGCTAGCGGGAGCCTACAATGAGCAGTTCTTC	CAWGQLAGAYNEQFF
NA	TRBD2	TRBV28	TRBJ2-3	TGTGCCAGCAGTTTAGGACTAGCGGGAGGGACCAACACAGATACGCAGTATTTT	CASSLGLAGGTNTDTQYF
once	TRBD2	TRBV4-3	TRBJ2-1	TGCGCCAGCAGCCAAGGGACTAGCGTTTACAATGAGCAGTTCTTC	CASSQGTSVYNEQFF
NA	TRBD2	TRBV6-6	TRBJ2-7	TGTGCCAGCAGTTCTAGCGGGAGCTCCTACGAGCAGTACTTC	CASSSSGSSYEQYF
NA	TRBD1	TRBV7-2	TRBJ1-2	TGTGCCAGCAGCTCCGGGACAGGGGTTGGTGGCTACACCTTC	CASSSGTGVGGYTF
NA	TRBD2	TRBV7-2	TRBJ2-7	TGTGCCAGCAGCCCTAGACTAGCGGGGGTTGCCTACGAGCAGTACTTC	CASSPRLAGVAYEQYF
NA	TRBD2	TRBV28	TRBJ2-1	TGTGCCAGCAGTTCACTAGCGGGAGGTTACAATGAGCAGTTCTTC	CASSSLAGGYNEQFF
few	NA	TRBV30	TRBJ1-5	TGTGCCTGGAGTCTACACCCGACAGACGACCAGCCCCAGCATTTT	CAWSLHPTDDQPQHF
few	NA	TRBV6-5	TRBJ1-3	TGTGCCAGCAGCCCCGGAGTCGATAGCTACACCATATATTTT	CASSPGVDSYTIYF
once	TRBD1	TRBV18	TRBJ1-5	TGTGCCAGCTCACCGAGGACAGGAGAGAATCAGCCCCAGCATTTT	CASSPRTGENQPQHF
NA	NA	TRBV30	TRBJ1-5	TGTGCCTGGAGTGTACGGGGGTCCCAGCCCCAGCATTTT	CAWSVRGSQPQHF